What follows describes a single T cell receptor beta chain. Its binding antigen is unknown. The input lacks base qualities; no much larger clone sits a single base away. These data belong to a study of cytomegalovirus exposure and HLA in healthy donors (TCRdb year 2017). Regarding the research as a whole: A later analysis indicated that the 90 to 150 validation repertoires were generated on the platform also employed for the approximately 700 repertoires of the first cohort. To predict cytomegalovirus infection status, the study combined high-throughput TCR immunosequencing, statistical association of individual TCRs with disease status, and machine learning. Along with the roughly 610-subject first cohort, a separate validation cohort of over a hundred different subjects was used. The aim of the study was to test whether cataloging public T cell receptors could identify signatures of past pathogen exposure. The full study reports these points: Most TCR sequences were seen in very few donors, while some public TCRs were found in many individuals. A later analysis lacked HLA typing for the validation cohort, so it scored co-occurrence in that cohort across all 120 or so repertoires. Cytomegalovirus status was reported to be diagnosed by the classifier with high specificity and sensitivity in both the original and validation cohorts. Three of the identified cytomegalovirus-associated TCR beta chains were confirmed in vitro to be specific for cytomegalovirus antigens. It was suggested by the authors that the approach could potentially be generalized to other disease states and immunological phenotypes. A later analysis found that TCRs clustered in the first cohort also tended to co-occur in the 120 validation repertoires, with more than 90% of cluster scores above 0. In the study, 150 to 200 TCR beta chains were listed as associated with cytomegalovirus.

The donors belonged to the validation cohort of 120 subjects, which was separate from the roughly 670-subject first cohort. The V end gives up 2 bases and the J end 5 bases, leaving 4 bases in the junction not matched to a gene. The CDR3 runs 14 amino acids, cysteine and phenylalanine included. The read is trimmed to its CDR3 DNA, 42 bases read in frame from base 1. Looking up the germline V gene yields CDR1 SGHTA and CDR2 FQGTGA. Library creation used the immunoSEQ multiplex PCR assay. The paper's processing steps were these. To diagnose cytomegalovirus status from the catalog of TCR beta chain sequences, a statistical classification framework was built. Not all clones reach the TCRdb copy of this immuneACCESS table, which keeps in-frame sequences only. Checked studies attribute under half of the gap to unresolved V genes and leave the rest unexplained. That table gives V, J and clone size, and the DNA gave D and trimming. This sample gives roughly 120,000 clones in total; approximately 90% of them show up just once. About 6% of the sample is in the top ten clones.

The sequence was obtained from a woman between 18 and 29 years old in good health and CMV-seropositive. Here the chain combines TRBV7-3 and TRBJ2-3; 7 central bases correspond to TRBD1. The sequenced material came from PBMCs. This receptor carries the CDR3 CASSLDRDGDTQYF. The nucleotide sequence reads TGTGCCAGCAGCTTAGACAGGGATGGAGATACGCAGTATTTT. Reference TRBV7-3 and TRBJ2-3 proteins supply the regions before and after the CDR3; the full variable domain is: GAGVSQTPSNKVTEKGKYVELRCDPISGHTALYWYRQSLGQGPEFLIYFQGTGAADDSGLPNDRFFAVRPEGSVSTLKIQRTERGDSAVYLCASSLDRDGDTQYFGPGTRLTVL.